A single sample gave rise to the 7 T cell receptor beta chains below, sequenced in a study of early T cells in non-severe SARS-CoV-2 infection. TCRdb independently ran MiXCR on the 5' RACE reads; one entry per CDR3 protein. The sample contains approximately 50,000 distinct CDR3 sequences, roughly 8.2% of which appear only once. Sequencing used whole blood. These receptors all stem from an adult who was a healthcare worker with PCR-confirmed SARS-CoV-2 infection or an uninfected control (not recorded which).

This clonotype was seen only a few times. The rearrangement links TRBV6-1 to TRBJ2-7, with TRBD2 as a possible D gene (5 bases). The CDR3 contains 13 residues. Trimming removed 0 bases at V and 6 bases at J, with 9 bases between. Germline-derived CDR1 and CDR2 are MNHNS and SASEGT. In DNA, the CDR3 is TGTGCCAGCAGTGAAGCAAGACGGGGCGAGCAGTACTTC. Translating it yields CASSEARRGEQYF.

The CDR3 sequence: CASSPPWASHEQYF. The CDR3 DNA sequence: TGTGCCAGCAGTCCCCCCTGGGCATCTCACGAGCAGTACTTC. The chain couples TRBV28 to TRBJ2-7, with D uncertain. Deletions cut 5 bases from V and 5 bases from J, with 16 bases between. This CDR3 contains 14 residues. CDR1 is MDHEN, CDR2 SYDVKM, per germline.

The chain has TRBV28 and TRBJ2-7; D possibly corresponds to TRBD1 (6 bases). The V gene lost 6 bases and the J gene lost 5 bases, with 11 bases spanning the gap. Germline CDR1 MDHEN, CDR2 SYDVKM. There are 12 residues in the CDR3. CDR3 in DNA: TGTGCCAGCAGCCCGTCAGGGGACGAGCAGTACTTC. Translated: CASSPSGDEQYF.

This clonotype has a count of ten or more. CDR3 bases: TGTGCCAGCAGCTTAGCAGCGACTTCCTACAATGAGCAGTTCTTC. This encodes CASSLAATSYNEQFF. J is TRBJ2-1 and V is TRBV13; unclear D gene. The germline V and J ends were trimmed by 1 base and 1 base, with 8 bases remaining between them. Germline V gene lookup returns CDR1 PRHDT and CDR2 FYEKMQ (reference sequence). CDR3 length: 15 residues.

CDR3 DNA sequence: TGTGCCAGCTCACCAAGGTCCGGAAACACCATATATTTT. Translation gives CASSPRSGNTIYF. This chain joins TRBV18 and TRBJ1-3; no clear D. Germline V gene data show CDR1 as KGHSH and CDR2 as LQKENI. The CDR3 is made up of 13 amino acids. Trimming removed 2 bases from V and 4 bases from J, with 6 bases in between.

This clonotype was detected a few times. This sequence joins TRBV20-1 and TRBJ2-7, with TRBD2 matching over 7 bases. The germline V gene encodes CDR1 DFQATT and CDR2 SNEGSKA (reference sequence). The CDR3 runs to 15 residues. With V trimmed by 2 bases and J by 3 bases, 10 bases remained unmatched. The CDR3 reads CSARSLADYYYEQYF. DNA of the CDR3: TGCAGTGCTAGATCCCTAGCGGATTACTACTACGAGCAGTACTTC.

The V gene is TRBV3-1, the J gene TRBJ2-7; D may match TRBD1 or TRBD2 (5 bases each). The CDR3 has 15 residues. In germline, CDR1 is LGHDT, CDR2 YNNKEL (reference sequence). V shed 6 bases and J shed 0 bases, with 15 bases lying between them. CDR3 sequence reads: CASRRRLGGSYEQYF. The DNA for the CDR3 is TGTGCCAGCAGGCGTCGTCTTGGGGGCTCCTACGAGCAGTACTTC.